This is a list of T cell receptor beta chains from one sample in a study of cytomegalovirus exposure and HLA in healthy donors. The table came from immunoSEQ multiplex PCR; TCRdb's copy has only in-frame clones and leaves some out. Here the sample spans over 150,000 clones, about 84% being singletons. Sequenced: PBMCs. These receptors originate from a man younger than 30 in good health and CMV-seronegative. The CDR3 runs from the conserved cysteine through the conserved F or W. D genes are given only for firm matches. Expanded clones get a size class; other rows say once, few or many, or leave the size out.

CDR3aa	CDR3nt	abundance	d_gene	v_gene	j_gene	len
CASSQNGQGGYGYTF	TGTGCCAGCAGCCAAAATGGGCAGGGGGGCTATGGCTACACCTTC	once	TRBD1	TRBV25-1	TRBJ1-2	15
CASSAGTREKLFF	TGTGCCTCATCGGCCGGGACAAGGGAAAAACTGTTTTTT	-	-	TRBV10-3	TRBJ1-4	13
CASSSGTSDYNEQFF	TGCGCCAGCAGTTCCGGGACTAGCGACTACAATGAGCAGTTCTTC	few	TRBD2	TRBV4-3	TRBJ2-1	15
CASSPSAGLNYGYTF	TGTGCCAGCAGCCCTTCGGCGGGGTTAAACTATGGCTACACCTTC	-	-	TRBV9	TRBJ1-2	15
CASSFGQGRETQYF	TGTGCCAGCAGTTTCGGACAGGGTCGAGAGACCCAGTACTTC	-	TRBD1	TRBV27	TRBJ2-5	14
CASSPAGGRLREQYF	TGTGCCAGCAGTCCTGCGGGGGGGAGATTAAGGGAGCAGTACTTC	-	TRBD2	TRBV6-5	TRBJ2-7	15
CASSLNSYGELFF	TGTGCCAGCAGCCTTAACAGCTACGGGGAGCTGTTTTTT	-	-	TRBV27	TRBJ2-2	13
CASSKMGLAGGTRTNEQFF	TGTGCCAGCAGCAAAATGGGACTAGCGGGGGGCACACGGACAAATGAGCAGTTCTTC	-	TRBD2	TRBV5-8	TRBJ2-1	19
CASSLDRAGWKFF	TGTGCCAGCAGCTTAGATAGGGCGGGATGGAAGTTCTTC	-	-	TRBV11-2	TRBJ2-1	13
CASRSDTGLTQHF	TGTGCCAGCAGGAGCGATACAGGGTTGACCCAGCATTTT	-	-	TRBV2	TRBJ1-5	13
CAVVREGGEQYF	TGCGCAGTGGTCAGGGAGGGGGGCGAGCAGTACTTC	-	-	TRBV6-5	TRBJ2-7	12
CASSLVGSGGGETQYF	TGTGCCAGCAGCTTAGTGGGTAGCGGGGGAGGGGAGACCCAGTACTTC	once	TRBD2	TRBV7-2	TRBJ2-5	16
CASKRTDANYGYTF	TGCGCCAGCAAAAGGACAGATGCTAACTATGGCTACACCTTC	-	-	TRBV5-1	TRBJ1-2	14
CAPQPGEGYTF	TGTGCCCCCCAACCGGGTGAAGGCTACACCTTC	few	-	TRBV6-9	TRBJ1-2	11
CASNGQINTGELFF	TGTGCCAGCAATGGACAAATCAACACCGGGGAGCTGTTTTTT	-	-	TRBV6-1	TRBJ2-2	14
CASSHGTSLQETQYF	TGTGCCAGCAGCCACGGGACTAGCCTACAAGAGACCCAGTACTTC	-	TRBD2	TRBV7-9	TRBJ2-5	15
CASSPMEGSGANVLTF	TGTGCCAGCTCACCAATGGAGGGATCTGGGGCCAACGTCCTGACTTTC	-	-	TRBV18	TRBJ2-6	16
CASSLVRDYSYNEQFF	TGTGCCAGCAGTTTAGTCCGGGACTACTCCTACAATGAGCAGTTCTTC	-	TRBD2	TRBV27	TRBJ2-1	16
CASSHRVNPYEQYF	TGCGCCAGCAGCCACAGGGTAAACCCCTACGAGCAGTACTTC	-	-	TRBV4-1	TRBJ2-7	14
CASALAPVTGSGANVLTF	TGTGCCAGCGCTTTAGCACCGGTGACGGGCTCTGGGGCCAACGTCCTGACTTTC	-	-	TRBV7-2	TRBJ2-6	18
CASSSGPEGQAIYEQYF	TGTGCCAGCAGTTCTGGCCCCGAAGGCCAGGCCATCTACGAGCAGTACTTC	once	-	TRBV28	TRBJ2-7	17
CASSGYYPGNEQFF	TGTGCCAGCAGTGGGTACTACCCGGGAAATGAGCAGTTCTTC	-	-	TRBV2	TRBJ2-1	14
CASSPILAGYTF	TGTGCCAGCAGCCCGATATTAGCTGGCTACACCTTC	-	-	TRBV2	TRBJ1-2	12
CASSLARTITYNEQFF	TGTGCCAGCAGCTTAGCCCGGACTATAACCTACAATGAGCAGTTCTTC	-	-	TRBV7-2	TRBJ2-1	16
CASSLVLREGYEQYF	TGTGCCAGCAGCTTAGTTTTGCGGGAGGGATACGAGCAGTACTTC	-	TRBD2	TRBV7-2	TRBJ2-7	15
CASSSRDRGVATNEKLFF	TGTGCCAGCAGCTCCCGGGACAGGGGAGTAGCAACTAATGAAAAACTGTTTTTT	few	TRBD1	TRBV7-9	TRBJ1-4	18
CASSLPTDTDTQYF	TGTGCCAGCAGCCTACCGACAGACACAGATACGCAGTATTTT	-	-	TRBV13	TRBJ2-3	14
CASSLLAGPREQYF	TGTGCCAGCAGCTTATTGGCAGGGCCGCGAGAGCAGTACTTC	-	-	TRBV7-2	TRBJ2-7	14
CASSHSGEQFF	TGTGCCAGCAGCCACTCAGGGGAGCAGTTCTTC	-	-	TRBV6-6	TRBJ2-1	11
CASSPPSGGLFNEQFF	TGTGCCAGCAGCCCACCAAGCGGGGGCCTCTTCAATGAGCAGTTCTTC	-	TRBD2	TRBV7-9	TRBJ2-1	16
CASSPSGEADTQYF	TGTGCCAGCAGCCCTTCAGGGGAAGCAGATACGCAGTATTTT	-	-	TRBV7-3	TRBJ2-3	14
CASSPDGQSTYEQYF	TGTGCCAGCAGTCCTGACGGACAGTCCACCTACGAGCAGTACTTC	-	-	TRBV28	TRBJ2-7	15
CASSDSAGEGQPQHF	TGTGCCAGCAGTGACTCGGCGGGGGAGGGTCAGCCCCAGCATTTT	few	-	TRBV6-4	TRBJ1-5	15
CASKDRALDGYTF	TGTGCCAGCAAGGACAGGGCACTTGATGGCTACACCTTC	-	TRBD1	TRBV27	TRBJ1-2	13
CASSTSLEQYF	TGTGCCAGCTCAACGAGCTTAGAGCAGTACTTC	-	-	TRBV18	TRBJ2-7	11
CASSLGGQDAPYEQYF	TGCGCCAGCAGCTTGGGGGGACAGGACGCGCCGTACGAGCAGTACTTC	-	TRBD1	TRBV5-1	TRBJ2-7	16
CAISAPISAGTVMHYGYTF	TGTGCCATCAGTGCACCAATTTCAGCCGGGACAGTAATGCACTATGGCTACACCTTC	-	TRBD1	TRBV10-3	TRBJ1-2	19
CSVPGTGFVNEQFF	TGCAGCGTTCCCGGGACAGGCTTTGTTAATGAGCAGTTCTTC	-	TRBD1	TRBV29-1	TRBJ2-1	14
CASSLWYLGGPRQGYYTF	TGTGCCAGCAGCTTGTGGTATTTAGGGGGCCCTCGGCAAGGCTACTACACCTTC	few	TRBD1	TRBV5-6	TRBJ1-2	18
CATAAGTANEKLFF	TGTGCCACCGCCGCCGGGACAGCTAATGAAAAACTGTTTTTT	few	TRBD1	TRBV10-3	TRBJ1-4	14
CASSLLVGRGADTQYF	TGTGCCAGCAGCTTGTTAGTCGGGAGAGGGGCAGATACGCAGTATTTT	-	-	TRBV5-8	TRBJ2-3	16